These 10 T cell receptor beta chains share one sample of origin, sequenced in a study of radiation and T cells in renal cell carcinoma. Method: immunoSEQ multiplex PCR; TCRdb's copy keeps in-frame clones and lacks some. The data hold approximately 70,000 clones, with about 80% observed a single time. The time point was: blood 4 weeks post-SBRT, at nephrectomy. Noted treatment: 15 Gy SBRT to primary tumor, nephrectomy 4 weeks later. The starting material was blood, obtained from a patient whose treatment included radiotherapy and nephrectomy. These receptors were obtained from a man in his 60s with renal cell carcinoma.

The chain uses TRBV5-1 and TRBJ1-4; 7 nucleotides align to TRBD1. The V gene end was trimmed by 0 bases and the J gene end by 8 bases; junction bases not matched to a gene: 1. Per the germline V gene, CDR1 is SGHRS and CDR2 is YFSETQ. The CDR3 runs 13 residues. CDR3 region: CASSLGTGEKLFF. The CDR3, as DNA: TGCGCCAGCAGCTTGGGGACAGGAGAAAAACTGTTTTTT. The full variable domain, completed using reference TRBV5-1 and TRBJ1-4, is KAGVTQTPRYLIKTRGQQVTLSCSPISGHRSVSWYQQTPGQGLQFLFEYFSETQRNKGNFPGRFSGRQFSNSRSEMNVSTLELGDSALYLCASSLGTGEKLFFGSGTQLSVL.

In this sample, this clone turned up once. The J gene is TRBJ2-7, the V gene TRBV6-5; TRBD2 aligns across 7 bases. This CDR3 has 14 amino acids. V shed 5 bases and J 0 bases; nucleotides not matched to a gene: 4. The V gene's germline CDR1 is MNHEY and CDR2 SVGAGI. This CDR3 is CASSNWEGSYEQYF. The CDR3 DNA reads TGTGCCAGCAGTAACTGGGAGGGCTCCTACGAGCAGTACTTC.

The count of this clone is one. The V gene is TRBV7-9, the J gene TRBJ2-7, with 7 bases identical to TRBD1. The trim removed 5 bases at V and 0 bases at J, leaving 16 bases unmatched. Germline CDR1 reads SEHNR; CDR2 reads FQNEAQ (reference sequence). The CDR3 has 18 amino acids. In DNA form, the CDR3 reads TGTGCCAGCAGCCTCTATCGGGACAGCCTTTTGAGCTCCTACGAGCAGTACTTC. As protein: CASSLYRDSLLSSYEQYF.

The chain combines TRBV30 with TRBJ1-1, with 12 bases lining up with TRBD1. The CDR3 is 14 amino acids. Germline V gives CDR1 GTSNPN, CDR2 SVGIG (reference sequence). V shed 1 base and J 3 bases; nucleotides not matched to a gene: 0. CDR3 sequence reads: CAWSGDRGHTEAFF. In nucleotides, the CDR3 is TGTGCCTGGAGTGGGGACAGGGGGCACACTGAAGCTTTCTTT.

This clone has more than one count but fewer than ten. The chain joins TRBV2 to TRBJ1-4, with 9 bases aligning to TRBD1. The CDR3 sequence is 15 residues long. The ends lost 4 bases at V and 6 bases at J; junction bases unmatched: 6. Germline CDR1 SNHLY, CDR2 FYNNEI. The CDR3 protein is CASSAQGALDEKLFF. The CDR3 bases are TGTGCCAGCAGTGCACAGGGGGCGCTGGATGAAAAACTGTTTTTT.

This clone occurred a few times. The chain recombines TRBV7-2 with TRBJ1-6; 7 bases line up with TRBD1. Germline values: CDR1 SGHTA, CDR2 FQGNSA. This CDR3 is built from 14 residues. The trim removed 5 bases at V and 9 bases at J, leaving 7 bases unmatched. The CDR3 DNA reads TGTGCCAGCAGCGAAGGACAGGATCGTTCACCCCTCCACTTT. Its translation is CASSEGQDRSPLHF.

The V and J genes are TRBV10-3 and TRBJ2-3; 12 bases align to TRBD2. V shed 4 bases, J shed 6 bases, and the junction held 8 bases outside the gene matches. Germline CDR1 reads ENHRY; CDR2 reads SYGVKD. This CDR3 has 16 residues. CDR3 coding DNA: TGTGCCATCAGTGTGACTAGCGGGAGCGCTGGGGATACGCAGTATTTT. It yields the protein CAISVTSGSAGDTQYF.

The CDR3 reads CASSMFEGSNQPQHF. CDR3 DNA sequence: TGTGCCAGCAGTATGTTTGAGGGGAGCAATCAGCCCCAGCATTTT. The V gene is TRBV2, the J gene TRBJ1-5, with D maybe TRBD1 (5 bases). This CDR3 comprises 15 residues. CDR1 and CDR2 (germline): SNHLY, FYNNEI. The V end lost 5 bases, the J end lost 1 base, and 12 bases lay between the germline ends.

This clone showed up just a few times. The chain has TRBV19 and TRBJ2-1; 8 bases map to TRBD2. The CDR3 runs to 13 residues. V shed 6 bases and J 4 bases; nucleotides not matched to a gene: 2. Germline loops: CDR1 LNHDA, CDR2 SQIVND (reference sequence). The CDR3 region is CASRREAYNEQFF. In DNA, the CDR3 is TGTGCCAGTAGGCGGGAGGCTTACAATGAGCAGTTCTTC.

The V and J genes are TRBV2 and TRBJ2-5; the D gene could be TRBD1 or TRBD2 (7 bases each). Germline loops: CDR1 SNHLY, CDR2 FYNNEI. The CDR3 has 17 amino acids. With 0 bases removed from V and 1 base from J, the gap between germline ends came to 15 bases. CDR3 DNA sequence: TGTGCCAGCAGTGAAGCAGGGGGCGGGGGATTCCAAGAGACCCAGTACTTC. Translating it yields CASSEAGGGGFQETQYF.